The clone carrying this T cell receptor beta chain was picked up a small number of times. Its antigen remains unidentified. This CDR3 comprises 16 residues. The entry originates in a study of T-cell reconstitution after alpha-beta-depleted transplantation in children. The study's findings and limits: Where some patients showed high TCRbeta diversity at day 60, it came from recipient T cells and thymic progenitors that had survived. Fresh T-cell production supplied most of the T-cell counts and diversity seen one year after transplant.

Construction of the TCRbeta library involved unique molecular identifiers. TCRdb re-analysed the PCR reads in MiXCR, keeping a single row per CDR3 protein. The sample has around 450,000 distinct CDR3 sequences; roughly 17% are singletons. The clonotype comes from a boy under two years old who had a stem cell transplant for Wiskott-Aldrich syndrome, so the T cells may come from the graft donor. The chain combines TRBV21-1 with TRBJ2-5; the DNA was not used to check the table's D call, TRBD1. TRBV21-1 is a pseudogene. The sequenced sample was PBMCs, mostly from graft donor cells, obtained 360 days after TCRalphabeta/CD19-depleted stem cell transplant. The CDR3 DNA is TGTGCCAGCAGCAAAGAGGGGGGGGACACCCAAGAGACCCAGTACTTC. Translating gives CASSKEGGDTQETQYF.